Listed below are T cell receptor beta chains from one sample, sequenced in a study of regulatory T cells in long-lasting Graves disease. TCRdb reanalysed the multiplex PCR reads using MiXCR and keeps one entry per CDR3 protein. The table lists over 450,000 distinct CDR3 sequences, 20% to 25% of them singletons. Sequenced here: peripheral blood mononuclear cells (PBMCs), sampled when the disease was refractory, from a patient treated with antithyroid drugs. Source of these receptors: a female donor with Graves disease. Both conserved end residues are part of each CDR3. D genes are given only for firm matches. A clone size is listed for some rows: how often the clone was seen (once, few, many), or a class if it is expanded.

CDR3aa: CASSYSGPGTGLGQPQHF
CDR3nt: TGTGCCAGCAGTTACAGCGGTCCCGGGACAGGGCTGGGGCAGCCCCAGCATTTT
abundance: many
d_gene: TRBD1
v_gene: TRBV6-2/TRBV6-3
j_gene: TRBJ1-5

CDR3aa: CASTNTGSGEQYF
CDR3nt: TGTGCCAGTACCAATACAGGGTCGGGAGAGCAGTACTTC
abundance: many
d_gene: NA
v_gene: TRBV19
j_gene: TRBJ2-7

CDR3aa: CASSKPPAIIRPQHF
CDR3nt: TGTGCCAGTAGTAAGCCCCCAGCCATCATTCGTCCCCAGCATTTT
abundance: many
d_gene: NA
v_gene: TRBV19
j_gene: TRBJ1-5

CDR3aa: CASSLLREASEQYF
CDR3nt: TGTGCCAGCAGTTTATTGCGGGAGGCCTCCGAGCAGTACTTC
abundance: many
d_gene: TRBD2
v_gene: TRBV28
j_gene: TRBJ2-7

CDR3aa: CASSFQRTGELFF
CDR3nt: TGTGCCAGCAGTTTTCAAAGAACCGGGGAGCTGTTTTTT
abundance: many
d_gene: NA
v_gene: TRBV12-3/TRBV12-4
j_gene: TRBJ2-2

CDR3aa: CASSHSGGASAGTQYF
CDR3nt: TGTGCCAGCAGTCATAGCGGGGGGGCCTCCGCCGGGACCCAGTACTTC
abundance: many
d_gene: TRBD2
v_gene: TRBV12-3/TRBV12-4
j_gene: TRBJ2-5

CDR3aa: CASTLRGGTEAFF
CDR3nt: TGTGCCTCCACCCTCCGTGGGGGCACTGAAGCTTTCTTT
abundance: few
d_gene: NA
v_gene: TRBV30
j_gene: TRBJ1-1

CDR3aa: CASSLALGVGNQPQHF
CDR3nt: TGTGCCAGCAGCTTAGCGCTAGGGGTTGGCAATCAGCCCCAGCATTTT
abundance: few
d_gene: NA
v_gene: TRBV7-2
j_gene: TRBJ1-5

CDR3aa: CASSSPGQGANGYTF
CDR3nt: TGTGCCAGCAGCTCCCCGGGACAGGGGGCAAATGGCTACACCTTC
abundance: few
d_gene: TRBD1
v_gene: TRBV7-2
j_gene: TRBJ1-2

CDR3aa: CASSKRTGDNQPQHF
CDR3nt: TGTGCCAGCAGCAAACGGACAGGGGACAATCAGCCCCAGCATTTT
abundance: many
d_gene: TRBD1
v_gene: TRBV12-3/TRBV12-4
j_gene: TRBJ1-5

CDR3aa: CASSYSNTGELFF
CDR3nt: TGTGCCAGCAGTTACTCGAACACCGGGGAGCTGTTTTTT
abundance: many
d_gene: NA
v_gene: TRBV6-5
j_gene: TRBJ2-2

CDR3aa: CASSSPGSPYRTSGTQQEAQYF
CDR3nt: TGCGCCAGCAGCTCCCCAGGTTCCCCATATCGGACTAGCGGCACTCAACAAGAGGCCCAGTACTTC
abundance: few
d_gene: TRBD2
v_gene: TRBV5-1
j_gene: TRBJ2-5

CDR3aa: CASSSGQSGNTIYF
CDR3nt: TGTGCCAGCAGTTCGGGACAGTCCGGAAACACCATATATTTT
abundance: few
d_gene: TRBD1
v_gene: TRBV6-5
j_gene: TRBJ1-3

CDR3aa: CASSTAYLAANTGELFF
CDR3nt: TGTGCCAGCAGTACCGCTTATCTAGCGGCGAACACCGGGGAGCTGTTTTTT
abundance: NA
d_gene: TRBD2
v_gene: TRBV12-3/TRBV12-4
j_gene: TRBJ2-2

CDR3aa: CASSLLERAAVPEQYF
CDR3nt: TGCGCCAGCAGCTTGCTCGAGAGGGCGGCCGTCCCCGAGCAGTACTTC
abundance: few
d_gene: NA
v_gene: TRBV5-1
j_gene: TRBJ2-7

CDR3aa: CASSLRRTSGRDEQFF
CDR3nt: TGTGCCAGCAGTTTAAGGAGAACTAGCGGGAGGGATGAGCAGTTCTTC
abundance: NA
d_gene: TRBD2
v_gene: TRBV12-3/TRBV12-4
j_gene: TRBJ2-1

CDR3aa: CASSPAGGMQETQYF
CDR3nt: TGTGCCAGCAGTCCAGCGGGGGGCATGCAGGAGACCCAGTACTTC
abundance: many
d_gene: TRBD2
v_gene: TRBV12-3/TRBV12-4
j_gene: TRBJ2-5

CDR3aa: CASSFDFYEQYF
CDR3nt: TGTGCCAGCAGCTTCGATTTCTACGAGCAGTACTTC
abundance: many
d_gene: NA
v_gene: TRBV11-2
j_gene: TRBJ2-7

CDR3aa: CASRAGGVDQPQHF
CDR3nt: TGTGCCAGCAGGGCTGGGGGGGTCGATCAGCCCCAGCATTTT
abundance: few
d_gene: NA
v_gene: TRBV6-1
j_gene: TRBJ1-5

CDR3aa: CASSGRREGTQYF
CDR3nt: TGTGCCAGCAGTGGGCGTCGAGAAGGGACCCAGTACTTC
abundance: many
d_gene: NA
v_gene: TRBV2
j_gene: TRBJ2-5

CDR3aa: CASRRTENTEAFF
CDR3nt: TGTGCCAGCAGACGGACAGAAAACACTGAAGCTTTCTTT
abundance: many
d_gene: NA
v_gene: TRBV7-9
j_gene: TRBJ1-1

CDR3aa: CASSQRGETQYF
CDR3nt: TGTGCCAGCAGCCAAAGAGGAGAGACCCAGTACTTC
abundance: NA
d_gene: NA
v_gene: TRBV6-1
j_gene: TRBJ2-5

CDR3aa: CASSTAPDEKLFF
CDR3nt: TGTGCCAGCAGTACCGCACCGGATGAAAAACTGTTTTTT
abundance: many
d_gene: NA
v_gene: TRBV12-3/TRBV12-4
j_gene: TRBJ1-4

CDR3aa: CASTTSGTGFDEQYF
CDR3nt: TGTGCCAGCACCACCTCCGGGACAGGGTTCGACGAGCAGTACTTC
abundance: NA
d_gene: TRBD1
v_gene: TRBV9
j_gene: TRBJ2-7

CDR3aa: CASSLFLRVISNPAKNIQYF
CDR3nt: TGTGCCAGCAGCTTATTTCTCCGCGTCATCAGCAACCCCGCCAAAAACATTCAGTACTTC
abundance: few
d_gene: NA
v_gene: TRBV7-8
j_gene: TRBJ2-4

CDR3aa: CASSRTRQETQCF
CDR3nt: TGTGCCAGCAGTAGGACACGTCAAGAGACCCAGTGCTTC
abundance: NA
d_gene: NA
v_gene: TRBV6-2/TRBV6-3
j_gene: TRBJ2-5

CDR3aa: CASSLPWGANIQYF
CDR3nt: TGTGCCAGCAGTTTACCTTGGGGGGCAAACATTCAGTACTTC
abundance: few
d_gene: NA
v_gene: TRBV12-3/TRBV12-4
j_gene: TRBJ2-4

CDR3aa: CASKGQGWWGQETQYF
CDR3nt: TGTGCCAGTAAGGGGCAAGGCTGGTGGGGCCAAGAGACCCAGTACTTC
abundance: many
d_gene: NA
v_gene: TRBV19
j_gene: TRBJ2-5

CDR3aa: CASSMDRGLDGYTF
CDR3nt: TGTGCCAGTAGTATGGACAGGGGGCTCGATGGCTACACCTTC
abundance: many
d_gene: TRBD1
v_gene: TRBV19
j_gene: TRBJ1-2

CDR3aa: CSASPPFGGETQYF
CDR3nt: TGCAGTGCTAGTCCTCCCTTCGGAGGAGAGACCCAGTACTTC
abundance: many
d_gene: NA
v_gene: TRBV20-1
j_gene: TRBJ2-5

CDR3aa: CSVEDPRTGDNEQYF
CDR3nt: TGCAGCGTTGAAGATCCCCGGACAGGGGACAACGAGCAGTACTTC
abundance: NA
d_gene: TRBD1
v_gene: TRBV29-1
j_gene: TRBJ2-7

CDR3aa: CASNGQGAPGELFF
CDR3nt: TGTGCCAGCAATGGACAGGGGGCCCCCGGGGAGCTGTTTTTT
abundance: few
d_gene: TRBD1
v_gene: TRBV6-1
j_gene: TRBJ2-2

CDR3aa: CATLTGDEKLFF
CDR3nt: TGTGCCACATTAACCGGGGATGAAAAACTGTTTTTT
abundance: many
d_gene: NA
v_gene: TRBV28
j_gene: TRBJ1-4

CDR3aa: CSARAANSGNTIYF
CDR3nt: TGCAGTGCTAGGGCAGCGAACTCTGGAAACACCATATATTTT
abundance: NA
d_gene: NA
v_gene: TRBV20-1
j_gene: TRBJ1-3

CDR3aa: CSVERDTFNPLNTEAFF
CDR3nt: TGCAGCGTTGAGCGCGACACGTTCAACCCGTTGAACACTGAAGCTTTCTTT
abundance: once
d_gene: NA
v_gene: TRBV29-1
j_gene: TRBJ1-1

CDR3aa: CSAIPGGTVEKLFF
CDR3nt: TGCAGTGCTATCCCGGGCGGGACCGTTGAAAAACTGTTTTTT
abundance: NA
d_gene: NA
v_gene: TRBV20-1
j_gene: TRBJ1-4

CDR3aa: CATRTGGDTGELFF
CDR3nt: TGTGCCACGAGGACAGGGGGCGACACCGGGGAGCTGTTTTTT
abundance: many
d_gene: TRBD1
v_gene: TRBV2
j_gene: TRBJ2-2

CDR3aa: CATSDAGGTEAFF
CDR3nt: TGTGCCACCAGTGATGCAGGAGGGACTGAAGCTTTCTTT
abundance: many
d_gene: NA
v_gene: TRBV28
j_gene: TRBJ1-1

CDR3aa: CASSLLGTGGYEQYF
CDR3nt: TGTGCCAGCAGCCTCCTCGGGACAGGGGGTTACGAGCAGTACTTC
abundance: NA
d_gene: TRBD1
v_gene: TRBV3-1
j_gene: TRBJ2-7